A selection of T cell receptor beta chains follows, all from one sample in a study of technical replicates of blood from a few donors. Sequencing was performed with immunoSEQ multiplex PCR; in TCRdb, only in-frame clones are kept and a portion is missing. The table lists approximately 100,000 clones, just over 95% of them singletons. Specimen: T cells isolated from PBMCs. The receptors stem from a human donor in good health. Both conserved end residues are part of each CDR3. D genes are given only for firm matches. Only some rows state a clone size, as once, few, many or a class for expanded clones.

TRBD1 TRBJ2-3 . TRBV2 CASSGRTGKLTDTQYF TGTGCCAGCAGTGGCCGGACAGGAAAGCTCACAGATACGCAGTATTTT
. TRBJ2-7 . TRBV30 CAWVEEYEQYF TGTGCCTGGGTTGAAGAGTACGAGCAGTACTTC
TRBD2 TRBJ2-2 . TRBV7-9 CASSFLTSGSFRDTGELFF TGTGCCAGCAGCTTCCTGACTAGCGGGAGTTTTAGGGACACCGGGGAGCTGTTTTTT
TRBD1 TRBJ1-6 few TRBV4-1 CASSQEGLRQGSPLHF TGCGCCAGCAGCCAAGAAGGGTTGAGACAGGGATCACCCCTCCACTTT
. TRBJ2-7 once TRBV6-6 CASSSGNEQYF TGTGCCAGCAGTTCAGGGAACGAGCAGTACTTC
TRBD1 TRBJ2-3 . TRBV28 CASRNPGQGTDTQYF TGTGCCAGCAGGAATCCGGGACAGGGCACAGATACGCAGTATTTT
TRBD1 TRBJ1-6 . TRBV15 CATSRVRDRASPLHF TGTGCCACCAGCAGAGTACGGGACAGGGCTTCACCCCTCCACTTT
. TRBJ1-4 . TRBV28 CASSYIALATNEKLFF TGTGCCAGCAGCTATATTGCACTCGCAACTAATGAAAAACTGTTTTTT
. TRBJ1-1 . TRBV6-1 CASRRIALNTEAFF TGTGCCAGCAGACGCATCGCGCTCAACACTGAAGCTTTCTTT
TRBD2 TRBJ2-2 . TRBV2 CASSEPLRGENTGELFF TGTGCCAGCAGTGAACCCCTCCGGGGGGAAAACACCGGGGAGCTGTTTTTT
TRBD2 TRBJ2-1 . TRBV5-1 CASSPAGLAALEQFF TGCGCCAGCAGCCCTGCAGGACTAGCGGCGCTTGAGCAGTTCTTC
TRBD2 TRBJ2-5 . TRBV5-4 CASSLGLAGVGETQYF TGTGCCAGCAGTTTGGGGCTAGCGGGAGTGGGGGAGACCCAGTACTTC
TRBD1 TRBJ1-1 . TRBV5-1 CASRADRGPTEAFF TGCGCCAGCAGGGCGGACAGGGGGCCCACTGAAGCTTTCTTT
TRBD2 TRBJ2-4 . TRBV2 CASSEIAGVAKNIQYF TGTGCCAGCAGTGAGATAGCGGGGGTAGCCAAAAACATTCAGTACTTC
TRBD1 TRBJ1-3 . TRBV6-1 CASSMTGERNTIYF TGTGCCAGCAGTATGACAGGGGAGAGAAACACCATATATTTT
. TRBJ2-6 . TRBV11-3 CASSGRQQSSGANVLTF TGTGCCAGCAGCGGGCGACAGCAGAGCTCTGGGGCCAACGTCCTGACTTTC
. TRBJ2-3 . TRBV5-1 CASSLVGGRGADTQYF TGCGCCAGCAGCTTGGTTGGAGGGCGGGGCGCAGATACGCAGTATTTT
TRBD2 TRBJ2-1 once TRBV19 CASSPTSDSYNEQFF TGTGCCAGTAGTCCCACTAGCGACTCCTACAATGAGCAGTTCTTC
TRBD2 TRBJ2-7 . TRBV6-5 CASGGSSGLYEQYF TGTGCCAGCGGCGGGTCTAGCGGGCTATACGAGCAGTACTTC
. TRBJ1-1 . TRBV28 CASTHSGGWGVTEAFF TGTGCCAGCACCCATTCCGGAGGCTGGGGAGTCACTGAAGCTTTCTTT
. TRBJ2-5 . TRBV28 CASSLSGAQGTQYF TGTGCCAGCAGTTTATCAGGGGCACAGGGGACCCAGTACTTC
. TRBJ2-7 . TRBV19 CASSIPGYEQYF TGTGCCAGTAGTATCCCCGGCTACGAGCAGTACTTC
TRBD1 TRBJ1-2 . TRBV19 CASSITGTGSGYTF TGTGCCAGTAGTATAACCGGGACAGGATCAGGCTACACCTTC
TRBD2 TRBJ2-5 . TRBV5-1 CASSPRTSGSLRETQYF TGCGCCAGCAGCCCGCGGACTAGCGGGAGTCTCCGAGAGACCCAGTACTTC
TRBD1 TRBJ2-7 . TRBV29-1 CSVEGTGHSYEQYF TGCAGCGTGGAAGGGACAGGACATTCCTACGAGCAGTACTTC
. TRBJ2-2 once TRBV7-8 CASTLSTGPGELFF TGTGCCAGCACCCTATCGACAGGCCCCGGGGAGCTGTTTTTT
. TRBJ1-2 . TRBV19 CASSIVVGDSDNYGYTF TGTGCCAGTAGTATAGTGGTTGGAGACAGCGATAACTATGGCTACACCTTC
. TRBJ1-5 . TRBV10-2 CASSEAGRQQPQHF TGCGCCAGCAGTGAGGCAGGGCGGCAACAGCCCCAGCATTTT
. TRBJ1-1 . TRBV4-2 CASSQEKGGEAFF TGTGCCAGCAGCCAGGAGAAAGGGGGTGAAGCTTTCTTT
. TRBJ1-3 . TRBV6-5 CASRPTGTGNTIYF TGTGCCAGCAGGCCCACAGGGACTGGAAACACCATATATTTT
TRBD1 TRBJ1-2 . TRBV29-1 CSVEAGLGDSNFYTF TGCAGCGTTGAAGCGGGTCTGGGGGACAGCAACTTCTACACCTTC
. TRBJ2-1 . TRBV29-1 CSVLSIYNEQFF TGCAGCGTGCTCTCTATCTACAATGAGCAGTTCTTC
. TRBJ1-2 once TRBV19 CASSVSGFSGYTF TGTGCCAGTAGTGTCTCGGGATTTTCTGGCTACACCTTC
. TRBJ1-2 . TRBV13 CASSLEKSLRHLGYTF TGTGCCAGCAGCTTAGAAAAGTCGTTGAGGCACCTGGGCTACACCTTC
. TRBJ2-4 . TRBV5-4 CASSLATAGQNIQYF TGTGCCAGCAGCTTGGCCACCGCAGGGCAAAACATTCAGTACTTC
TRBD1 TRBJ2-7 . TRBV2 CASSEALGQGYYEQYF TGTGCCAGCAGTGAAGCGCTGGGACAGGGGTACTACGAGCAGTACTTC
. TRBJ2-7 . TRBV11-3 CASSPTGMGEQYF TGTGCCAGCAGCCCTACAGGGATGGGTGAGCAGTACTTC
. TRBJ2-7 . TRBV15 CATSRDGGAPYEQYF TGTGCCACCAGCAGAGATGGGGGGGCCCCCTACGAGCAGTACTTC
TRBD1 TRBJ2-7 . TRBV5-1 CASSLWFGTVDEQYF TGCGCCAGCAGCTTGTGGTTTGGGACAGTCGACGAGCAGTACTTC
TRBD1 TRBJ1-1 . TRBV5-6 CASSPGQGPNTEAFF TGTGCCAGCAGCCCGGGACAGGGGCCGAACACTGAAGCTTTCTTT
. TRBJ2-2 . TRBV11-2 CASSAGANTGELFF TGTGCCAGCAGTGCAGGGGCAAACACCGGGGAGCTGTTTTTT
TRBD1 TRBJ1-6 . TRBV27 CASSLGQGGPLHF TGTGCCAGCAGTTTAGGACAGGGAGGACCCCTCCACTTT
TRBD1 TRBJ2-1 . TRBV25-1 CASSGTGGYNEQFF TGTGCCAGCAGTGGGACAGGGGGTTACAATGAGCAGTTCTTC
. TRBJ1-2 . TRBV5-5 CASSLAGVDALNYGYTF TGTGCCAGCAGCTTGGCCGGAGTTGACGCCCTCAACTATGGCTACACCTTC
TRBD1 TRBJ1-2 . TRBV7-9 CASSQNQGGLIYGYTF TGTGCCAGCAGCCAAAATCAGGGGGGTCTTATCTATGGCTACACCTTC
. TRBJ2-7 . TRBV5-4 CASSLFRSSYEQYF TGTGCCAGCAGCTTGTTCCGGAGCTCCTACGAGCAGTACTTC
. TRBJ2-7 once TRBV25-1 CASSELRFGQLYEQYF TGTGCCAGCAGTGAATTGCGATTTGGACAGCTCTACGAGCAGTACTTC
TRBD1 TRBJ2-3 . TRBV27 CASSVEGQLSTDTQYF TGTGCCAGCAGTGTAGAGGGACAGCTGAGCACAGATACGCAGTATTTT